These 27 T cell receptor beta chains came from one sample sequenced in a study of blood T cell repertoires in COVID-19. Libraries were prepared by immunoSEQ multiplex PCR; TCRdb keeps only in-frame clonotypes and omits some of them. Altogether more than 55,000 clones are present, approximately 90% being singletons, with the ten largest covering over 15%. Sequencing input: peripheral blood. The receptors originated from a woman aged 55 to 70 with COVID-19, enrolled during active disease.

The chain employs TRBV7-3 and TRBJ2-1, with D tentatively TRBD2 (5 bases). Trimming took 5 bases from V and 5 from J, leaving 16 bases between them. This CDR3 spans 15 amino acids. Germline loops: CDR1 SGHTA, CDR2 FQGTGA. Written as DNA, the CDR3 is TGTGCCAGCAGCCACTCGAGCGGTTACCACAATGAGCAGTTCTTC. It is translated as CASSHSSGYHNEQFF. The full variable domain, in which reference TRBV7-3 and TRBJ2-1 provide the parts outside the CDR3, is GAGVSQTPSNKVTEKGKYVELRCDPISGHTALYWYRQSLGQGPEFLIYFQGTGAADDSGLPNDRFFAVRPEGSVSTLKIQRTERGDSAVYLCASSHSSGYHNEQFFGPGTRLTVL.

The CDR3: CAGGRLGGEQYF. In nucleotides, the CDR3 is TGTGCCGGGGGGAGGCTTGGCGGAGAGCAGTACTTC. The chain combines TRBV28 with TRBJ2-7; D is perhaps TRBD2 (6 bases). The CDR3 covers 12 residues. Trimming removed 11 bases from V and 7 bases from J, with 18 bases in between. Germline-derived CDR1 and CDR2 are MDHEN and SYDVKM. Drawing the rest from reference TRBV28 and TRBJ2-7, the complete variable domain is DVKVTQSSRYLVKRTGEKVFLECVQDMDHENMFWYRQDPGLGLRLIYFSYDVKMKEKGDIPEGYSVSREKKERFSLILESASTNQTSMYLCAGGRLGGEQYFGPGTRLTVT.

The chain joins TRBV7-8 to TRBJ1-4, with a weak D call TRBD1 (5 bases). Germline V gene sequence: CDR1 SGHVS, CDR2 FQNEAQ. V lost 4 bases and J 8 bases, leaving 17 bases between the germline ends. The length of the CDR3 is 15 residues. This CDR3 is CASSSRDGYFEKLFF. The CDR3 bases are TGTGCCAGCAGCTCGCGGGACGGCTATTTCGAAAAACTGTTTTTT.

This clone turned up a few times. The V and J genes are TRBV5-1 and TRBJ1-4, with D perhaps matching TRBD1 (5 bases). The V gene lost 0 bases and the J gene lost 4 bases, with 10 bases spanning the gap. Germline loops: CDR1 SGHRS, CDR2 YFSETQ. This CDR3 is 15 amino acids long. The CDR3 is CASSLGGTGNEKLFF. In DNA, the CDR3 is TGCGCCAGCAGCTTGGGTGGGACTGGTAATGAAAAACTGTTTTTT.

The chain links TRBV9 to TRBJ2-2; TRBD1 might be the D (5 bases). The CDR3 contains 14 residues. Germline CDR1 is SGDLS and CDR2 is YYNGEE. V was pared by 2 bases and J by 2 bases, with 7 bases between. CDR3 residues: CASSVGPNTGELFF. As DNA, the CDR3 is TGTGCCAGCAGCGTGGGGCCCAACACCGGGGAGCTGTTTTTT.

The CDR3 protein is CASSYSGSLRESQPQHF. For the CDR3, the DNA is TGTGCCAGCAGTTACTCGGGCAGCCTCCGGGAAAGTCAGCCCCAGCATTTT. This chain connects TRBV6-2 or TRBV6-3 to TRBJ1-5; D not resolved. Trimming cost V 0 bases and J 6 bases, with 18 bases left between them. Germline CDR1 is MNHEY and CDR2 is SVGEGT. There are 17 residues in the CDR3.

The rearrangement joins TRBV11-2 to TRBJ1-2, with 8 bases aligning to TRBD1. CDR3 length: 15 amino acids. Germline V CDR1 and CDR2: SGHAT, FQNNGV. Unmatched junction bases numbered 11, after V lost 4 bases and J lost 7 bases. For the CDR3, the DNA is TGTGCCAGCAGCTCGGAAACAGGGGGATGGATTGGCTACACCTTC. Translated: CASSSETGGWIGYTF.

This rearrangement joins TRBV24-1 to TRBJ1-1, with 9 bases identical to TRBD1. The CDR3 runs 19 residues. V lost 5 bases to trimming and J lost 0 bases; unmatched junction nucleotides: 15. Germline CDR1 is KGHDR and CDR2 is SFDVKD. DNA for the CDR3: TGTGCCACCAGTGTCCTACCATCGGGACAGGGACCCTTGAACACTGAAGCTTTCTTT. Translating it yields CATSVLPSGQGPLNTEAFF.

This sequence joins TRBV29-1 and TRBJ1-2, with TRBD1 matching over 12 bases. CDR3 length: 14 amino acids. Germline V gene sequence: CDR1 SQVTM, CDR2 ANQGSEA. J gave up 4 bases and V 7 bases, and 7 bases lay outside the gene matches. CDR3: CSARDRGRAYGYTF. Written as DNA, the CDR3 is TGCAGCGCCCGGGACAGGGGGCGCGCCTATGGCTACACCTTC. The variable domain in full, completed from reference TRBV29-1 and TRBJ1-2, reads SAVISQKPSRDICQRGTSLTIQCQVDSQVTMMFWYRQQPGQSLTLIATANQGSEATYESGFVIDKFPISRPNLTFSTLTVSNMSPEDSSIYLCSARDRGRAYGYTFGSGTRLTVV.

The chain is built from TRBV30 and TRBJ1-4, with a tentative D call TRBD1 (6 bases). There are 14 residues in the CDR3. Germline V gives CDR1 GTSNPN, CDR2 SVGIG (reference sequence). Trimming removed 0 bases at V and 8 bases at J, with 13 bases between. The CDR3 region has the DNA TGTGCCTGGAGTGTACGCAGGGGACGGGAAAAACTGTTTTTT. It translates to CAWSVRRGREKLFF. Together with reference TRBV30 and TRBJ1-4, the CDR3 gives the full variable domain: SQTIHQWPATLVQPVGSPLSLECTVEGTSNPNLYWYRQAAGRGLQLLFYSVGIGQISSEVPQNLSASRPQDRQFILSSKKLLLSDSGFYLCAWSVRRGREKLFFGSGTQLSVL.

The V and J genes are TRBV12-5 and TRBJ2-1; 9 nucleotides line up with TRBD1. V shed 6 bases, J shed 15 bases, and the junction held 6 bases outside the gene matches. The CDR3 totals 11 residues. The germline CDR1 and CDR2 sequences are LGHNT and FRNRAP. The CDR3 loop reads CASGRTGARFF. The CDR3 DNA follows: TGTGCTAGTGGGCGGACAGGGGCAAGGTTCTTC.

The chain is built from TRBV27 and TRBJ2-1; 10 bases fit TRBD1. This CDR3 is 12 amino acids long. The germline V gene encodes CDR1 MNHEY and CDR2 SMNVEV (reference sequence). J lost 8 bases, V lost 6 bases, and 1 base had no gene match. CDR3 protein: CASRTGGDEQFF. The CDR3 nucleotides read TGTGCCAGCAGGACAGGGGGCGATGAGCAGTTCTTC.

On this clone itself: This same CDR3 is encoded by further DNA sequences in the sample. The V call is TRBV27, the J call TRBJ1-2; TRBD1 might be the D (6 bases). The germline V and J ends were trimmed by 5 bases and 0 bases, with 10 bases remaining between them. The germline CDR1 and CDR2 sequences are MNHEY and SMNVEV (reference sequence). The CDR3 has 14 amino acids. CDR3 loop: CASSPRQANYGYTF. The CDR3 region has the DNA TGTGCCAGCAGTCCCCGACAGGCTAACTATGGCTACACCTTC.

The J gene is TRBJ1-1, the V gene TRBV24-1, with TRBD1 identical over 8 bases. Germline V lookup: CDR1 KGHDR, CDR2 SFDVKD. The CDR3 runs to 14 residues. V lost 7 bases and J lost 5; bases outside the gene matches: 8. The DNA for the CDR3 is TGTGCCACCAGCTCAGGGGGCGAAGGGACTGAAGCTTTCTTT. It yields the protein CATSSGGEGTEAFF.

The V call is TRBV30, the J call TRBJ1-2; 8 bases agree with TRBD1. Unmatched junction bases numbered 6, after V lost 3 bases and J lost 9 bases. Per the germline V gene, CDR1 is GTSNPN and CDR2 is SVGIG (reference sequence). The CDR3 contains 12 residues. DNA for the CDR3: TGTGCCTGGAGGACAGGGGATCTGCGCTACACCTTC. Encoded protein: CAWRTGDLRYTF.

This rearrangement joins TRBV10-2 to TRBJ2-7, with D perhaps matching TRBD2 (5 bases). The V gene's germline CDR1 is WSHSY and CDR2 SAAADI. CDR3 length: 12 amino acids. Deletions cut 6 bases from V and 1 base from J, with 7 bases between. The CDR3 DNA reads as TGCGCCAGCAGCGGGATTTCCTACGAGCAGTACTTC. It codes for CASSGISYEQYF.

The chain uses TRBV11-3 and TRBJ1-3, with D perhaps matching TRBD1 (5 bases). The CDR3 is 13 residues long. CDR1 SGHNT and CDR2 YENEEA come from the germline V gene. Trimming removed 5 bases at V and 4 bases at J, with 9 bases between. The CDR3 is CASSLDRGNTIYF. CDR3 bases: TGTGCCAGCAGCCTTGACAGAGGAAACACCATATATTTT.

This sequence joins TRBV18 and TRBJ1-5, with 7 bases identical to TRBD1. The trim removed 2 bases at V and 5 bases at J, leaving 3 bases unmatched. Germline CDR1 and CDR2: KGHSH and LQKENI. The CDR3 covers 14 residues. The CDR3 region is CASSPSTGDQPQHF. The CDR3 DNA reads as TGTGCCAGCTCACCATCAACAGGGGATCAGCCCCAGCATTTT.

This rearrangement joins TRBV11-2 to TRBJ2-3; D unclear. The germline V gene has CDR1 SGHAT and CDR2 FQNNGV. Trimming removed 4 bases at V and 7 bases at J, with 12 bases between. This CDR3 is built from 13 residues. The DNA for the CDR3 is TGTGCCAGCAGCTCCTCCCTCCTCTATACGCAGTATTTT. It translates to CASSSSLLYTQYF.

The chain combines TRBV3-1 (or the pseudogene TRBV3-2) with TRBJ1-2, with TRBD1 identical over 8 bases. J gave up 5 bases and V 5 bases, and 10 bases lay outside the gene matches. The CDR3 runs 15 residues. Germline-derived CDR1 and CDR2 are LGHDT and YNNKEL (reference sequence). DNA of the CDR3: TGTGCCAGCAGCTTACGACAGGGGTATAAGTATGGCTACACCTTC. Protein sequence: CASSLRQGYKYGYTF.

The CDR3 loop reads CAWSVVQRANYGYTF. The CDR3 nucleotides are TGTGCCTGGAGTGTGGTCCAGAGGGCGAACTATGGCTACACCTTC. The chain uses TRBV30 and TRBJ1-2; D is undetermined. V was shortened by 0 bases and J by 2 bases, with 13 bases between the two germline ends. Germline V lookup: CDR1 GTSNPN, CDR2 SVGIG (reference sequence). The CDR3 runs to 15 residues. The variable domain in full, completed from reference TRBV30 and TRBJ1-2, reads SQTIHQWPATLVQPVGSPLSLECTVEGTSNPNLYWYRQAAGRGLQLLFYSVGIGQISSEVPQNLSASRPQDRQFILSSKKLLLSDSGFYLCAWSVVQRANYGYTFGSGTRLTVV.

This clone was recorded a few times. The CDR3 DNA follows: TGCGCCAGCAGCTTGGCCGGGGGGACTTCCTTCTACGAGCAGTACTTC. Translating gives CASSLAGGTSFYEQYF. The V gene is TRBV5-1, the J gene TRBJ2-7; 7 nucleotides match TRBD2. From germline, CDR1 is SGHRS and CDR2 YFSETQ. Unmatched junction bases numbered 9, after V lost 0 bases and J lost 3 bases. The CDR3 is 16 residues long.

The CDR3: CASSLRAGGSDEQYF. In DNA form, the CDR3 reads TGCGCCAGCAGCTTGCGAGCGGGAGGGAGCGACGAGCAGTACTTC. The V gene is TRBV5-1, the J gene TRBJ2-7, with TRBD2 matching over 10 bases. The CDR3 contains 15 residues. Trimming cost V 1 base and J 5 bases; bases outside gene matches: 6. CDR1 is SGHRS, CDR2 YFSETQ, per germline.

The CDR3 loop reads CASSPWTSGWTSYEQYF. The CDR3 nucleotides are TGCGCCAGCAGCCCTTGGACTAGCGGGTGGACCTCCTACGAGCAGTACTTC. The chain employs TRBV4-1 and TRBJ2-7; 11 bases align to TRBD2. Trimming cost V 4 bases and J 0 bases; bases outside gene matches: 8. In germline, CDR1 is MGHRA, CDR2 YSYEKL. The CDR3 runs to 17 residues.

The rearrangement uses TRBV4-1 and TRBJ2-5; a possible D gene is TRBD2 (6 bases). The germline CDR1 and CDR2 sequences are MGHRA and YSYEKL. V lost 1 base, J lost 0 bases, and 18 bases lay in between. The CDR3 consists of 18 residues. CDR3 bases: TGCGCCAGCAGCCAAGCCGGTCTAGCGCCCGAGTACCAAGAGACCCAGTACTTC. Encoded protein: CASSQAGLAPEYQETQYF.

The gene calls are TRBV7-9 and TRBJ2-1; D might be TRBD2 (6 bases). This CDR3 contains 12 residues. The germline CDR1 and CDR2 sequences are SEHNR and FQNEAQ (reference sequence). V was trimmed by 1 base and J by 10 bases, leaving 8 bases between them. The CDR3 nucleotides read TGTGCCAGCAGCTTAGGGGACTTAGAGCAGTTCTTC. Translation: CASSLGDLEQFF.

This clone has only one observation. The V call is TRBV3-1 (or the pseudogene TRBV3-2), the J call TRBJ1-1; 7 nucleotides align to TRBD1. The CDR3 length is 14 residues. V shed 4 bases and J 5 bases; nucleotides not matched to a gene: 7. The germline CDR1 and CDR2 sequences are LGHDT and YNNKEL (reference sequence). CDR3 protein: CASSLRQGGTEAFF. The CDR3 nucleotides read TGTGCCAGCAGCCTCCGACAGGGTGGGACTGAAGCTTTCTTT.